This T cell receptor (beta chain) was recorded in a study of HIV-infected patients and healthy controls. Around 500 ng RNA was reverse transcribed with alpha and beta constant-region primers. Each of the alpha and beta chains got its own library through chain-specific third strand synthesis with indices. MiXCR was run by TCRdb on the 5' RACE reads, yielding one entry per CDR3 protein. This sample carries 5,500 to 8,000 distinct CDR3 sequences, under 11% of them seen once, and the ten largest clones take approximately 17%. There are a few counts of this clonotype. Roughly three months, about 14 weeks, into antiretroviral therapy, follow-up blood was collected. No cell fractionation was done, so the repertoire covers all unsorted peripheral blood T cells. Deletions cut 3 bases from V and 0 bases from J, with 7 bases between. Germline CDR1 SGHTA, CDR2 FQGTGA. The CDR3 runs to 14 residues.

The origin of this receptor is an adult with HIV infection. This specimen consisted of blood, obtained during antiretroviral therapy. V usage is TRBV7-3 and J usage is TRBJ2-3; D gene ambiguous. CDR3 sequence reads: CASSFSHSTDTQYF. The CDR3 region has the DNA TGTGCCAGCAGCTTTAGCCACAGCACAGATACGCAGTATTTT.